This entry is about one T cell receptor (beta chain). The sample holds many counts of this clonotype. The specificity of this receptor is unknown. Base-call qualities are not available, and no considerably larger clone is one nucleotide away. In the paper's terms, the time point label means: newly diagnosed GD, antithyroid drugs for less than 3 months. For both TCR sequencing and RNA sequencing, RNA was extracted from PBMCs in TRIzol. The diagnosis of Graves' disease was made according to American Thyroid Association guidelines. The patients came from an endocrinology department in Xi'an, China. Each patient gave about 9.1 milliliters of peripheral blood, collected in an EDTA anticoagulant tube. Ficoll Paque Plus density gradient separation was used to isolate PBMCs, and no further T cell sorting was performed. An Agilent 2100 Bioanalyzer and agarose gel were used to assess RNA quality, and a NanoDrop 2000 was used to measure RNA concentration.

Per the germline V gene (reference sequence), SGHKS is the CDR1 and YYEKEE is the CDR2. CDR3 length: 13 amino acids, cysteine to phenylalanine. The retained sequence is limited to the CDR3, 39 bases, with the frame set at the first base. Here V drops 4 bases and J drops 9 bases, and the junction holds 5 bases not matched to any gene. The library was prepared using multiplex PCR. Sequencing was carried out with an Illumina HiSeq 4000. iRepertoire HTBI primers and Arm-PCR amplification of CDR3 regions were used to construct TCR beta libraries. Before sequencing, the PCR products went through gel purification. From the authors' description of their analysis: Gene usage analysis of CDR3 amino acid clonotypes relied on the approximately 68 TRBV and about 15 TRBJ segments identified across samples. COPE and FqMerger were used to merge the filtered high-quality paired reads into contigs. BLAST was used to align contigs to the IMGT TRBV, TRBD and TRBJ reference genes, and CDR3 was defined following IMGT. Any clonotype with a frequency above 0.1% was classified as a highly expanded clone. Repertoire diversity was measured by Shannon entropy, and V-J evenness by the Gini coefficient. Clonotypes shared by more than one individual were considered public. The raw public reads went through TCRdb reprocessing: fastp at Q25, MiXCR clone calling, in-frame beta chains kept. When rows share a CDR3 protein, they turn into one entry using the most common DNA and genes. TCRdb assigned the V and J calls; the authors' analysis was not used. The sample table contains hundreds of thousands of distinct CDR3 sequences; only one count was recorded for around a sixth of them. The ten largest clones add up to 22% of the sample.

This specimen belongs to a study of regulatory T cells in long-lasting Graves disease (dated by TCRdb to about 2021). Concerning the study at large: In the newly diagnosed Graves' disease group, patients had been taking antithyroid drugs for less than 3 months. Patients with persistent Graves' disease were compared with patients with newly diagnosed Graves' disease using TCR sequencing and RNA sequencing of peripheral blood. The study took place in China and was registered as a clinical trial. A total of 33 samples underwent TCR sequencing, from around 13 patients with persistent Graves' disease and approximately 20 patients with newly diagnosed Graves' disease. Study-wide conclusions, independent of this receptor: Only the TCR beta chain was sequenced and analyzed. Only peripheral blood was studied, because thyroid tissue, the primary lesion, was inaccessible. Compared with newly diagnosed patients, persistent Graves' disease patients had lower TCR Shannon entropy and fewer highly expanded clones, which suggests clonal expansion. Persistent patients shared more public clonotypes among themselves (around 2,500) than newly diagnosed patients did (approximately 900). As a limitation, the authors acknowledged that the small sample size may reduce accuracy. TRBV28, TRBJ1-2 and TRBJ2-5 were preferentially used in persistent disease, while TRBV20-1 and TRBJ2-1 were favored in newly diagnosed disease.

The origin of this receptor is a female donor with Graves disease. The V and J genes are TRBV5-5 and TRBJ2-1; 9 bases in between match TRBD1. The material was peripheral blood mononuclear cells (PBMCs), obtained at new diagnosis, from a patient treated with antithyroid drugs. The nucleotide sequence reads TGTGCCAGCAGCATACAACAGGGGGCTGAGCAGTTCTTC. Its translation reads: CASSIQQGAEQFF.